These 24 T cell receptor beta chains were all obtained from the same sample, sequenced in a study of blood T cell repertoires in COVID-19. The data were produced by immunoSEQ multiplex PCR, yet TCRdb's version contains in-frame clones alone and is incomplete. The table records approximately 410,000 clones, roughly 88% of them present only once. The sequencing input was peripheral blood. These receptors all stem from a woman aged 25 to 39 with active or convalescent COVID-19.

The gene calls are TRBV19 and TRBJ2-2, with unresolved D. Germline V gene lookup returns CDR1 LNHDA and CDR2 SQIVND (reference sequence). The V and J ends lost 5 bases and 0 bases respectively, with 13 bases between them. The CDR3 covers 16 residues. CDR3 DNA: TGTGCCAGTAGTGCCAGATTATCCCCGAACACCGGGGAGCTGTTTTTT. Encoded protein: CASSARLSPNTGELFF.

This chain links TRBV15 with TRBJ2-7; possibly TRBD1 for D (5 bases). Trimming removed 0 bases from V and 1 base from J, with 13 bases in between. This CDR3 region has 16 residues. Germline V CDR1 and CDR2: LNHNV, YYDKDF (reference sequence). Here the CDR3 reads CATSRESVGDSYEQYF. The CDR3 DNA follows: TGTGCCACCAGCAGAGAGAGTGTAGGGGATTCCTACGAGCAGTACTTC. Supplemented by reference TRBV15 and TRBJ2-7, the full variable domain reads DAMVIQNPRYQVTQFGKPVTLSCSQTLNHNVMYWYQQKSSQAPKLLFHYYDKDFNNEADTPDNFQSRRPNTSFCFLDIRSPGLGDTAMYLCATSRESVGDSYEQYFGPGTRLTVT.

The chain uses TRBV2 and TRBJ2-1; 15 nucleotides agree with TRBD2. Trimming took 6 bases from V and 7 from J; bases not matched to a gene: 7. Germline CDR1 and CDR2: SNHLY and FYNNEI. The CDR3 totals 16 residues. The CDR3 protein is CASSGLAGGPKNEQFF. The CDR3 DNA sequence: TGTGCCAGCAGCGGACTAGCGGGGGGGCCTAAAAATGAGCAGTTCTTC.

The V and J genes are TRBV12-3 or TRBV12-4 and TRBJ1-1; no firm D call. The CDR3 is made up of 12 amino acids. Trimming pared 9 bases from V and 5 bases from J, leaving 13 bases between. CDR3 region: CASKGRWTEAFF. The DNA for the CDR3 is TGTGCCAGTAAAGGGAGATGGACTGAAGCTTTCTTT.

The V gene is TRBV9, the J gene TRBJ2-7, with 9 bases lining up with TRBD1. This CDR3 comprises 13 residues. Looked up from germline, CDR1 is SGDLS and CDR2 is YYNGEE. Germline trimming cut 4 bases from V and 4 bases from J; bases unmatched to any gene: 3. The CDR3 spells CASSKTGGYEQYF. The CDR3 nucleotides read TGTGCCAGCAGCAAGACAGGGGGTTACGAGCAGTACTTC.

The J gene is TRBJ1-1, the V gene TRBV7-2; weak D call: TRBD1 (6 bases). V was clipped by 1 base and J by 0 bases, with 18 bases between them. This CDR3 spans 18 amino acids. Germline V gene lookup returns CDR1 SGHTA and CDR2 FQGNSA. The CDR3 sequence: CASSLVFPSDSLNTEAFF. CDR3 DNA sequence: TGTGCCAGCAGCTTAGTGTTTCCGTCGGACAGTTTGAACACTGAAGCTTTCTTT.

The genes are TRBV19 and TRBJ1-6, with a possible D match to TRBD1 (5 bases). The CDR3 is made up of 16 amino acids. The V and J ends lost 7 bases and 8 bases respectively, with 21 bases between them. CDR1 and CDR2 from the germline V gene are LNHDA and SQIVND (reference sequence). The chain's CDR3 is CASTMGVGGYYSPLHF. CDR3 sequence (DNA): TGTGCCAGTACTATGGGAGTCGGGGGGTATTATTCACCCCTCCACTTT.

This clone was detected only a few times. The chain uses TRBV15 and TRBJ1-2, with TRBD1 as a possible D gene (5 bases). Germline V gene lookup returns CDR1 LNHNV and CDR2 YYDKDF (reference sequence). The CDR3 extends over 15 amino acids. Deletions cut 0 bases from V and 8 bases from J, with 16 bases between. CDR3 loop: CATSRDGTDGGGYTF. As DNA, the CDR3 is TGTGCCACCAGCAGAGATGGGACGGATGGGGGGGGCTACACCTTC.

This clone came up a few times. The chain couples TRBV4-1 to TRBJ2-6; TRBD1 agrees at 7 bases. Germline values: CDR1 MGHRA, CDR2 YSYEKL. V was clipped by 3 bases and J by 2 bases; unmatched bases: 7. CDR3 size: 17 residues. The chain's CDR3 is CASSHKATGAGANVLTF. The CDR3 DNA sequence: TGCGCCAGCAGCCACAAAGCCACAGGGGCTGGGGCCAACGTCCTGACTTTC.

This sequence joins TRBV5-5 and TRBJ1-1; a possible D gene is TRBD1 (5 bases). The germline gives CDR1 SGHKS, CDR2 YYEKEE (reference sequence). Trimming stripped 0 bases from V and 3 bases from J, with 15 bases between. CDR3 length: 16 residues. The CDR3 nucleotides are TGTGCCAGCAGCTTGGTCGAATATCTCAGGGACACTGAAGCTTTCTTT. Protein product: CASSLVEYLRDTEAFF.

The chain joins TRBV6-2 or TRBV6-3 to TRBJ2-1; TRBD1 aligns across 9 bases. J gave up 10 bases and V 4 bases, and 17 bases lay outside the gene matches. The CDR3 length is 17 residues. Germline CDR1 and CDR2: MNHEY and SVGEGT. CDR3 residues: CASSLPKKTGGEGEQFF. In DNA form, the CDR3 reads TGTGCCAGCAGTTTGCCAAAAAAGACAGGGGGAGAAGGGGAGCAGTTCTTC.

V usage is TRBV25-1 and J usage is TRBJ2-7; 9 nucleotides line up with TRBD2. CDR1 and CDR2 from the germline V gene are MGHDK and SYGVNS. V lost 3 bases and J lost 5; bases outside the gene matches: 8. The CDR3 has 15 residues. Here the CDR3 reads CASSERGGLVNEQYF. The CDR3 DNA sequence: TGTGCCAGCAGTGAGCGGGGGGGCTTGGTAAACGAGCAGTACTTC.

This clone has only one observation. The chain is built from TRBV7-8 and TRBJ2-7; weak D call: TRBD2 (6 bases). CDR3 size: 15 residues. V lost 1 base to trimming and J lost 1 base, with 11 bases between them. Looked up from germline, CDR1 is SGHVS and CDR2 is FQNEAQ. This chain's CDR3 is CASSLGQGGSYEQYF. As DNA, the CDR3 is TGTGCCAGCAGCTTAGGGCAGGGAGGATCCTACGAGCAGTACTTC.

The chain combines TRBV15 with TRBJ2-1, with TRBD2 matching 10 bases. CDR1 and CDR2 from the germline V gene are LNHNV and YYDKDF (reference sequence). Trimming removed 1 base from V and 4 bases from J; junction bases left unmatched: 13. The CDR3 is 19 amino acids. The CDR3 bases are TGTGCCACCAGCAGAGGTCGAAGGACTAGCGGCCTTCTGTACAATGAGCAGTTCTTC. It translates to CATSRGRRTSGLLYNEQFF.

This chain links TRBV5-1 with TRBJ2-7; possibly TRBD1 for D (6 bases). CDR1 is SGHRS and CDR2 is YFSETQ in the germline V gene. Trimming removed 0 bases at V and 3 bases at J, with 13 bases between. CDR3 length: 15 residues. For the CDR3, the DNA is TGCGCCAGCAGCTTGGGATCAGGGGTCGGCTACGAGCAGTACTTC. Translating it yields CASSLGSGVGYEQYF.

The rearrangement uses TRBV19 and TRBJ2-2; perhaps TRBD2 as D (5 bases). V was cut by 4 bases and J by 6 bases, with 12 bases left in between. Germline V lookup: CDR1 LNHDA, CDR2 SQIVND (reference sequence). The CDR3 runs 14 residues. The CDR3 region is CASSRTQKPGELFF. CDR3 nucleotides: TGTGCCAGTAGTAGGACTCAAAAGCCCGGGGAGCTGTTTTTT.

The chain is built from TRBV7-9 and TRBJ2-7; TRBD2 matches at 7 bases. This CDR3 is built from 14 residues. The J segment lost 5 bases and the V segment lost 2 bases, leaving 6 bases of the junction unmatched. CDR1 and CDR2 (germline): SEHNR, FQNEAQ (reference sequence). CDR3: CASSLLAEMDEQYF. The CDR3 coding sequence is TGTGCCAGCAGCTTACTAGCGGAAATGGACGAGCAGTACTTC.

The CDR3 protein is CASTQGGQGGDTQYF. The CDR3 nucleotides are TGTGCCAGCACCCAGGGGGGACAGGGGGGAGATACGCAGTATTTT. V and J are TRBV9 and TRBJ2-3; 11 bases map to TRBD1. The CDR3 contains 15 residues. The V segment lost 6 bases and the J segment 5 bases; nucleotides outside the gene matches: 8. CDR1 and CDR2 (germline): SGDLS, YYNGEE.

The chain has TRBV4-1 and TRBJ1-4; TRBD1 agrees at 7 bases. The V segment lost 1 base and the J segment 6 bases; nucleotides outside the gene matches: 5. CDR3 length: 15 residues. Germline V gene lookup returns CDR1 MGHRA and CDR2 YSYEKL. The CDR3 is CASSQVSRGDEKLFF. The CDR3 DNA is TGCGCCAGCAGCCAAGTCTCCAGGGGGGATGAAAAACTGTTTTTT.

This chain connects TRBV28 to TRBJ2-1; 11 bases line up with TRBD2. CDR3 length: 15 amino acids. CDR1 is MDHEN and CDR2 is SYDVKM in the germline V gene. After removal of 5 bases from V and 4 bases from J, the junction contained 4 bases not matched to a gene. The CDR3 nucleotides read TGTGCCAGCAGTCTACGACTAGCGGGGTACAATGAGCAGTTCTTC. It encodes CASSLRLAGYNEQFF.

The J gene is TRBJ1-1, the V gene TRBV7-6; D perhaps matches TRBD1 (6 bases). Germline V gives CDR1 SGHVS, CDR2 FNYEAQ. The CDR3 covers 15 residues. V was cut by 1 base and J by 2 bases, with 11 bases left in between. The CDR3 nucleotides read TGTGCCAGCAGCTTAGAAGACAGGCTAAACACTGAAGCTTTCTTT. Translated, it gives CASSLEDRLNTEAFF.

This chain links TRBV18 with TRBJ1-5; 12 nucleotides agree with TRBD1. J gave up 6 bases and V 3 bases, and 0 bases lay outside the gene matches. The germline V gene encodes CDR1 KGHSH and CDR2 LQKENI. The CDR3 is made up of 14 amino acids. CDR3 nucleotides: TGTGCCAGCTCACCGGGACAGGGGGCTCAGCCCCAGCATTTT. This sequence encodes CASSPGQGAQPQHF.

The J gene is TRBJ1-6, the V gene TRBV5-1; no clear D. V lost 0 bases to trimming and J lost 3 bases, with 13 bases between them. The CDR3 totals 17 residues. Germline CDR1 is SGHRS and CDR2 is YFSETQ. The CDR3 sequence is CASSLGWRNYYNSPLHF. DNA for the CDR3: TGCGCCAGCAGCTTGGGGTGGCGGAACTACTATAATTCACCCCTCCACTTT. The entire variable domain, with the rest obtained from reference TRBV5-1 and TRBJ1-6, is as follows: KAGVTQTPRYLIKTRGQQVTLSCSPISGHRSVSWYQQTPGQGLQFLFEYFSETQRNKGNFPGRFSGRQFSNSRSEMNVSTLELGDSALYLCASSLGWRNYYNSPLHFGNGTRLTVT.

This clone has a single count. The V call is TRBV4-2, the J call TRBJ2-7, with TRBD1 matching over 12 bases. Germline lookup yields CDR1 LGHNA and CDR2 YNFKEQ. V was clipped by 3 bases and J by 7 bases; unmatched bases: 10. This CDR3 contains 16 residues. The CDR3 DNA reads TGTGCCAGCAGCCAGGACCGGGACAGGGGGCCGAGAGAGCAGTACTTC. Translation gives CASSQDRDRGPREQYF.